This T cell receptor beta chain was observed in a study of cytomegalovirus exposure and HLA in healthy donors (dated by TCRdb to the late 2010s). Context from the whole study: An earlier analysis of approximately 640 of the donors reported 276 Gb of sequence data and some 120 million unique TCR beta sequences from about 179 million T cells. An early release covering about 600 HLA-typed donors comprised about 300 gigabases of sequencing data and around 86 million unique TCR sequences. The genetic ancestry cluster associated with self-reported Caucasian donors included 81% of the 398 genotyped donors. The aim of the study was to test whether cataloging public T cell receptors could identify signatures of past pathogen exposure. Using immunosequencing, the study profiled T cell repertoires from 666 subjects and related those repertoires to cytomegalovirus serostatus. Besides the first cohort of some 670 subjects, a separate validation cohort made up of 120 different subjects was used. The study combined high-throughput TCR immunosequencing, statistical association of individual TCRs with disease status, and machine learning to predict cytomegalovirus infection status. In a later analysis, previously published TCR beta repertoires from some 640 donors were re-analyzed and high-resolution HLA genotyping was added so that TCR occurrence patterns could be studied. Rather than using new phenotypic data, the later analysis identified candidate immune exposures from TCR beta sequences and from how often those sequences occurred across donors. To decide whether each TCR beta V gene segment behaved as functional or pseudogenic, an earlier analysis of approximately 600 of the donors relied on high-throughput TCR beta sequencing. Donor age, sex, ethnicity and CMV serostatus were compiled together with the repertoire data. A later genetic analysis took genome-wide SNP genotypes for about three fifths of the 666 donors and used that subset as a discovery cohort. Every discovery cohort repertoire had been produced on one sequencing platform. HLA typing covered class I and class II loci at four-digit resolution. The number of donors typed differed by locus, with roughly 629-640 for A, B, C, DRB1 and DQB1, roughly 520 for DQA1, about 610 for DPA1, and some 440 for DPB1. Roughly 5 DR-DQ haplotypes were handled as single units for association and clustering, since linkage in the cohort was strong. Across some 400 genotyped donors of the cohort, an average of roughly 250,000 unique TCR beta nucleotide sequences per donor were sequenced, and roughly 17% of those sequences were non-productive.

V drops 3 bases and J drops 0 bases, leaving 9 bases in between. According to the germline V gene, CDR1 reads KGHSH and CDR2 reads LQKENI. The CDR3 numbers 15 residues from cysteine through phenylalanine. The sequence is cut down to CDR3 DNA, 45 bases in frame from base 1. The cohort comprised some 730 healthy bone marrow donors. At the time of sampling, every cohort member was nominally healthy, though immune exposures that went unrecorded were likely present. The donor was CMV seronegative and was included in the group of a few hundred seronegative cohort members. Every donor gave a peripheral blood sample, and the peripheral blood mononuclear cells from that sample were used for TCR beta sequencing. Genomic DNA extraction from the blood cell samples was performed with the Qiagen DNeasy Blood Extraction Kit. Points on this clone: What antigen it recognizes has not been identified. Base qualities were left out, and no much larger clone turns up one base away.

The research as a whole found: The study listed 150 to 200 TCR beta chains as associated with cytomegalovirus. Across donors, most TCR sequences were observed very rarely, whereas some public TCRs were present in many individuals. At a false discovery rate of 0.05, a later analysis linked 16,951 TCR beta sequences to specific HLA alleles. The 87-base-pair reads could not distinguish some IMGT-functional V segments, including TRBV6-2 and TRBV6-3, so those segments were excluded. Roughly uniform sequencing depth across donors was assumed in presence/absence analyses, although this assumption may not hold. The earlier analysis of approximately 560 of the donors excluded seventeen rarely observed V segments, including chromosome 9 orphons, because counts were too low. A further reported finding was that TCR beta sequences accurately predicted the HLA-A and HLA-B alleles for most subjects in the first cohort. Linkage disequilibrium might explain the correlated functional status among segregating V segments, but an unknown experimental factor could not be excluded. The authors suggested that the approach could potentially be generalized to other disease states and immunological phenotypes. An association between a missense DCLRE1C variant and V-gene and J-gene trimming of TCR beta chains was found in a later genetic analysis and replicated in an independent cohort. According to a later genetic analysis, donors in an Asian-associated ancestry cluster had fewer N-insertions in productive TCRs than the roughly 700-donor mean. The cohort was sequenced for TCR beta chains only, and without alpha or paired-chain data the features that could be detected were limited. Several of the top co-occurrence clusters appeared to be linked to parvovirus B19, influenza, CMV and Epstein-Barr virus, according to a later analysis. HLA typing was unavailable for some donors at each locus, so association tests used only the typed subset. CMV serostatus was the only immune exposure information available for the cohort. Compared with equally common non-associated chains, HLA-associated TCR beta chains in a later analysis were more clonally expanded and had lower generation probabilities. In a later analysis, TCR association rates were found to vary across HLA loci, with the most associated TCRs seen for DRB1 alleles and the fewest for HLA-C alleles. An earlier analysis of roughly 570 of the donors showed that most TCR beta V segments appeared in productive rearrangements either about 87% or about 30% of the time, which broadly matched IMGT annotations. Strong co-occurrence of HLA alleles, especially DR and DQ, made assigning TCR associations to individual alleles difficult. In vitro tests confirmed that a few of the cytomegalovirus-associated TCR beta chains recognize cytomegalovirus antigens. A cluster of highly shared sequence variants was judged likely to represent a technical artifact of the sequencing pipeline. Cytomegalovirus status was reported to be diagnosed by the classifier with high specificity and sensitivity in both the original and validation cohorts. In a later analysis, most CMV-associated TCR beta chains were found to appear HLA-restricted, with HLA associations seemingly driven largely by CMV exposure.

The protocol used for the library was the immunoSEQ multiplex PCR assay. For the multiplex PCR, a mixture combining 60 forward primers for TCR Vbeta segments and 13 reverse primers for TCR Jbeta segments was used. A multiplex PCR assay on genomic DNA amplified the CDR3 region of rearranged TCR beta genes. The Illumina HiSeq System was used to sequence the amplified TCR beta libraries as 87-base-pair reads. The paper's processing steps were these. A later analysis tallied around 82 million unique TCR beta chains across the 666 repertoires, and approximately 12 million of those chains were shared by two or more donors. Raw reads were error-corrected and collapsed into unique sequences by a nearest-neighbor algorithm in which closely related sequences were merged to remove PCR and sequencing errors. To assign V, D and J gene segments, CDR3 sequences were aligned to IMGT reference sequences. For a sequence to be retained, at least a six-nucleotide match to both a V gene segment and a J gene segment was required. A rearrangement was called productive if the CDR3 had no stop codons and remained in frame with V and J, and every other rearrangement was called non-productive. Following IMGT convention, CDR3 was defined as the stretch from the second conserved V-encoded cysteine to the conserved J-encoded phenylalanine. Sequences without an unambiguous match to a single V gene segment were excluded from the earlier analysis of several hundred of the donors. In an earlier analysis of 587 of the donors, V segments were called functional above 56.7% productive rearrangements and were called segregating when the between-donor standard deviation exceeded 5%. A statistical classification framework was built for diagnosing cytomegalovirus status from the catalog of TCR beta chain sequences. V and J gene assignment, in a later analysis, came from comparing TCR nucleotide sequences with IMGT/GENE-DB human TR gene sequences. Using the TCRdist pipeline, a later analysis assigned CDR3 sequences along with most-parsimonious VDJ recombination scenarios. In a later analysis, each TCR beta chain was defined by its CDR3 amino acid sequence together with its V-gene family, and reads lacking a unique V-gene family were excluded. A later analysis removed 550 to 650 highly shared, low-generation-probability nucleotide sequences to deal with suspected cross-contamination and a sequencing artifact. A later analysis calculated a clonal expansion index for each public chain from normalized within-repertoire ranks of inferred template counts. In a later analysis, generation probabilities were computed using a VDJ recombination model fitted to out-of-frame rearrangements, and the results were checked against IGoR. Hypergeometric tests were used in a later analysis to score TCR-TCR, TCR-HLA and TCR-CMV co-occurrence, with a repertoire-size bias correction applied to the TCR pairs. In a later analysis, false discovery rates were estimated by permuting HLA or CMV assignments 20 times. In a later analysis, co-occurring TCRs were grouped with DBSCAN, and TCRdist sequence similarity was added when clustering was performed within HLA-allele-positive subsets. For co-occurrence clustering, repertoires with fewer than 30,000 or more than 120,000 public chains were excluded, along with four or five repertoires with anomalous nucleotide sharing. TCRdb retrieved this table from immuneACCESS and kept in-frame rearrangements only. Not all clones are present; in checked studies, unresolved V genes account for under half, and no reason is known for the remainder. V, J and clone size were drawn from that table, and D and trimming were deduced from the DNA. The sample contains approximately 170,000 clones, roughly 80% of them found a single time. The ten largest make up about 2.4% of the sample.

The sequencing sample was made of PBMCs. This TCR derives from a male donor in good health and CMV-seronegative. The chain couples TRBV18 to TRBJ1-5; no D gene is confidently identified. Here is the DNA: TGTGCCAGCTCACCGACTCGGGATAGCAATCAGCCCCAGCATTTT. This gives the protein CASSPTRDSNQPQHF.